This T cell receptor beta chain was sequenced in a study of OX40 agonist ivuxolimab in advanced cancers. Some clones are missing from TCRdb's copy, which holds only in-frame ones; the method was immunoSEQ multiplex PCR. The data contain around 21,000 clones, about 83% of them singletons. This specimen was CD4+ or CD8+ T cells sorted from blood, taken in a trial of the OX40 agonist ivuxolimab. The receptor comes from an adult with an advanced solid tumor such as melanoma, head and neck, liver or kidney cancer.

The DNA for the CDR3 is TGTGCCAGTAGTCTCGGGATCTACAATGAGCAGTTCTTC. This encodes CASSLGIYNEQFF. The chain recombines TRBV19 with TRBJ2-1; possible D gene TRBD2, 5 bases. Between the trimmed V and J ends, which lost 5 bases and 3 bases, there was a span of 8 bases. The CDR3 sequence is 13 residues long. Germline V gene sequence: CDR1 LNHDA, CDR2 SQIVND (reference sequence).